Many counts were recorded for the clone carrying this T cell receptor beta chain. Its antigen is as yet unknown. The sample is drawn from a study of metastatic and nonmetastatic thyroid tumors. Study in general: From malignant and benign thyroid patients, repertoires in blood and in tumor or nodule tissue were compared.

Germline V gene sequence: CDR1 LNHDA, CDR2 SQIVND (reference sequence). V gave up 3 bases and J gave up 6 bases, with 15 bases separating them. This CDR3 is built from 14 residues. Nobody among the patients had been given any treatment before thyroid surgery. TCRdb re-called the PCR reads via MiXCR. The sample lists over 30,000 clones; about 29% were seen once. The study's findings and limits: According to reports, the diversity of TCR beta was significantly higher in malignant thyroid tumors than in benign nodules, and this held in both blood and tumor samples.

The chain is built from TRBV19 and TRBJ2-7; D may be TRBD2 (6 bases). Sequencing used blood. The source of this sequence is a female donor with papillary thyroid cancer or a benign thyroid nodule (not recorded which). Some clones in this sample may be carry-over from other donors' samples. CDR3 region: CASSIRQEGSEQYF. The CDR3 DNA reads as TGTGCCAGTAGTATTAGGCAGGAGGGGAGCGAGCAGTACTTC. The entire variable domain, with the rest obtained from reference TRBV19 and TRBJ2-7, is as follows: DGGITQSPKYLFRKEGQNVTLSCEQNLNHDAMYWYRQDPGQGLRLIYYSQIVNDFQKGDIAEGYSVSREKKESFPLTVTSAQKNPTAFYLCASSIRQEGSEQYFGPGTRLTVT.